This entry is about one TCR beta chain. Only a few counts were recorded for this clonotype. Its binding antigen is unknown. Base qualities are missing; no much larger clone stands one base away. The sample originates from a study of blood T cells in healthy people across ages (dated by TCRdb to between 2014 and 2017). Some background on the complete study: Template switching captured roughly one uniquely barcoded TCR beta cDNA molecule per two T cells in model experiments. Using deep sequencing normalized with unique cDNA molecular identifiers, the study measured how TCR beta repertoire diversity changes with age. The donors were split into four age groups: young (average 16 years), middle-aged (roughly 39), aged (roughly 68) and long-lived (about 82). To avoid experimental bias, donors of different ages were distributed randomly across sequencing lanes. Two additional independent replicas of 1 million unique cDNA reads from the same blood draw were analyzed for two donors (one aged 18 to 30 and one aged 80 or older).

V and J are truncated by 5 bases and 8 bases respectively, leaving an intervening sequence of 25 bases. Including the terminal cysteine and phenylalanine, the CDR3 comprises 17 residues. Of the read, only the CDR3 DNA is kept; its 51 bases are in frame from base 1. CDR1 is given as LGHDT and CDR2 as YNNKEL, both from the germline V gene (reference sequence). Summary of the overall study and its limitations: Compared with the aged group, the long-lived group had more naive CD4+ T cells, fewer expanded clones and increased TCR diversity, suggesting age selection. Since profiling was done on bulk unsorted PBMCs, naive and antigen-experienced compartments could not be conclusively compared. Observed TCR beta diversity per million T cells fell roughly linearly with age, and a significant reduction was already apparent by age around 40. Estimates of total diversity based on one million sequenced T cells were regarded as lower bounds and as underestimates. Donor CMV infection status was unknown, potentially confounding age-related changes in expanded clonotypes. Observed TCR beta diversity correlated strongly with the percentage of naive T cells measured by flow cytometry.

Systemically healthy Caucasian individuals from Russia, over 30 in total and aged roughly 6 to 100 years, were included as donors. Each donor gave 9 to 10 milliliters of peripheral blood, collected into EDTA-treated Vacutainer tubes. PBMCs were isolated by Ficoll-Paque density-gradient centrifugation, with at least 7 million obtained per sample. Total RNA was extracted from PBMCs with Trizol reagent, with at least 6 micrograms obtained per sample. For every donor, flow cytometry on a PBMC aliquot measured the percentage of naive CD45RAhigh/CD27high T cells. The library was produced with 5' RACE. TCRdb lists the instrument as Illumina HiSeq 2500. The second PCR ran for roughly 7 to 11 cycles and used a J-beta primer mix along with a sample-barcoded 5' primer. A unique molecular identifier was introduced onto each TCR beta cDNA molecule by a template-switch 5' adaptor carrying 12 random nucleotides. Each sample yielded at least 2.5 million CDR3-containing paired-end reads. All of the RNA was converted into first-strand cDNA using the Mint cDNA synthesis kit, with a TRBC-specific oligonucleotide serving as the primer. After uracil-DNA glycosylase treatment, a first 18-cycle PCR used universal primers M1SS and BC2_uni_R on all cDNA. Turning to the authors' computational methods: For normalization, 1 million high-quality reads, each with a distinct molecular identifier, were randomly selected from each sample. Instead of being binned into consensus sequences, reads that shared molecular identifiers were thrown out. CDR3 identification, clonotype clustering and error correction used MiTCR with a Q25 quality threshold and the strictest error-elimination algorithm. Lower-bound total TCR beta diversity was estimated with a nonparametric unseen species model using Euler transformation. TCRdb reprocessing: public reads trimmed at Q25 with fastp, clones called with MiXCR, in-frame beta chains kept. Identical CDR3 protein sequences are pooled into one entry, listed with their most common genes and DNA. The authors' filters were not applied to this entry. This sample lists some 920,000 distinct CDR3 sequences; roughly 47% were detected once. The ten top clones hold around a fifth of the sample.

Sequencing used blood. The source of this sequence is a woman aged 55-75 years in good health. The V and J segments used are TRBV3-1 and TRBJ2-1; the D gene cannot be named for sure. The CDR3: CASSNSARKISVDEQFF. Read as DNA, the sequence is TGTGCCAGCAGCAATAGTGCCCGGAAGATATCGGTTGATGAGCAGTTCTTC.